These T cell receptor beta chains were read from a single sample in a study of identical twins. TCRdb reanalysed the 5' RACE reads using MiXCR and keeps one entry per CDR3 protein. The sample holds about 150,000 distinct CDR3 sequences; around 3.5% are singletons and the top ten take 8.1%. Sequencing was carried out using memory T cells sorted from blood. The origin of the receptors is a man aged 18 to 30 in good health. Each CDR3 is given with its conserved first and last residue. The order of the fields is clone size, J gene, V gene, D gene, CDR3 DNA, CDR3 protein. D genes are given only for firm matches. Only some rows state a clone size, as once, few, many or a class for expanded clones.

clone_size: many
j_call: TRBJ2-1
v_call: TRBV29-1
d_call: TRBD2
cdr3_nt: TGCAGCGTCCTGGAGCGGGAGAAGTGGTCCTACAATGAGCAGTTCTTC
cdr3_aa: CSVLEREKWSYNEQFF

clone_size: many
j_call: TRBJ2-1
v_call: TRBV20-1
d_call: NA
cdr3_nt: TGCAGTGTAAAGGTGGCGGGATATTCTATTGAGCAGTTCTTC
cdr3_aa: CSVKVAGYSIEQFF

clone_size: many
j_call: TRBJ2-3
v_call: TRBV7-2
d_call: TRBD2
cdr3_nt: TGTGCCAGCACCCCCGGCGGGGGGACAGATACGCAGTATTTT
cdr3_aa: CASTPGGGTDTQYF

clone_size: few
j_call: TRBJ2-1
v_call: TRBV24-1
d_call: TRBD1
cdr3_nt: TGTGCCACGGGACAGCTCTACAATGAGCAGTTCTTC
cdr3_aa: CATGQLYNEQFF

clone_size: many
j_call: TRBJ2-2
v_call: TRBV6-1
d_call: TRBD2
cdr3_nt: TGTGCCAGCAGTGAAGTTAGCGGGGAGGACTTCGCGAACACCGGGGAGCTGTTTTTT
cdr3_aa: CASSEVSGEDFANTGELFF

clone_size: few
j_call: TRBJ2-1
v_call: TRBV6-2/TRBV6-3
d_call: NA
cdr3_nt: TGTGCCAGCAGTTCGGCGGCAGAGCAGTTCTTC
cdr3_aa: CASSSAAEQFF

clone_size: NA
j_call: TRBJ2-7
v_call: TRBV15
d_call: TRBD2
cdr3_nt: TGTGCCACCAGAGCGGGAGTGAGCTCCTACGAGCAGTACTTC
cdr3_aa: CATRAGVSSYEQYF

clone_size: few
j_call: TRBJ2-7
v_call: TRBV2
d_call: NA
cdr3_nt: TGTGCCAGCAGTGAAATGGTGGGAGGCGAGCAGTACTTC
cdr3_aa: CASSEMVGGEQYF

clone_size: many
j_call: TRBJ2-5
v_call: TRBV20-1
d_call: NA
cdr3_nt: TGCAGTGCTAGGGGGCTGGAGACCCAGTACTTC
cdr3_aa: CSARGLETQYF

clone_size: few
j_call: TRBJ2-3
v_call: TRBV11-2
d_call: TRBD2
cdr3_nt: TGTGCCAGCAGCTTATTTGGACCTACGGGACTAGCGGGAGTAGTTACGCAGTATTTT
cdr3_aa: CASSLFGPTGLAGVVTQYF